The rows below give T cell receptor beta chains drawn from one sample of a study of blood T cell repertoires in COVID-19. Profiling relied on immunoSEQ multiplex PCR, and the TCRdb table lists in-frame clones only, not all of them. This sample yields about 140,000 clones, of which 88% are seen a single time; about 1.6% belongs to the top ten. The sequenced sample consisted of peripheral blood. These receptors originate from a woman aged 55-70 years with acute or convalescent COVID-19. Each CDR3 is given with its conserved first and last residue. The order of the fields is J gene, D gene, V gene, clone size, CDR3 protein, CDR3 DNA. A D gene is named only where the DNA matches it firmly. Clone sizes are given selectively: once, few, many, or a class where the clone is expanded.

TRBJ1-1	-	TRBV6-5	-	CASGGRQEAFF	TGTGCCAGCGGAGGACGGCAGGAAGCTTTCTTT
TRBJ2-7	TRBD2	TRBV27	-	CASSFGLAGGREQYF	TGTGCCAGCAGTTTCGGACTAGCGGGGGGGCGCGAGCAGTACTTC
TRBJ2-7	TRBD1	TRBV6-5	-	CASSLQGQANEQYF	TGTGCCAGCAGTCTGCAGGGACAGGCCAACGAGCAGTACTTC
TRBJ1-6	-	TRBV19	-	CASSSGSEYNSPLHF	TGTGCCAGTAGTAGCGGCAGCGAGTATAATTCACCCCTCCACTTT
TRBJ2-2	-	TRBV30	-	CAWSVGAVFTGELFF	TGTGCCTGGAGTGTAGGAGCTGTATTCACCGGGGAGCTGTTTTTT
TRBJ2-1	TRBD1	TRBV5-1	-	CASGDPTGWNEQFF	TGCGCCAGCGGGGATCCGACAGGGTGGAATGAGCAGTTCTTC
TRBJ2-2	TRBD1	TRBV7-3	-	CASSPGTGSTGELFF	TGTGCCAGCAGCCCCGGGACAGGATCCACCGGGGAGCTGTTTTTT
TRBJ1-5	-	TRBV5-4	-	CASSLFQGTSNQPQHF	TGTGCCAGCAGCTTGTTTCAGGGGACTAGCAATCAGCCCCAGCATTTT
TRBJ2-3	-	TRBV4-3	-	CASSQEAGVSTDTQYF	TGCGCCAGCAGCCAAGAGGCAGGGGTGAGCACAGATACGCAGTATTTT
TRBJ1-6	-	TRBV5-5	-	CASSSGQTSSYNSPLHF	TGTGCCAGCAGCTCCGGACAGACAAGCTCCTATAATTCACCCCTCCACTTT
TRBJ1-4	-	TRBV19	-	CASTGGLKQEKLFF	TGTGCCAGTACGGGAGGACTCAAGCAAGAAAAACTGTTTTTT
TRBJ2-7	TRBD2	TRBV11-1	-	CASAAGTSGGYEQYF	TGTGCCAGCGCGGCGGGGACTAGCGGGGGCTACGAGCAGTACTTC
TRBJ2-1	-	TRBV10-1	-	CASRRRASFHNEQFF	TGCGCCAGCAGACGGAGGGCTAGCTTCCACAATGAGCAGTTCTTC
TRBJ2-3	TRBD2	TRBV7-8	-	CASSLVAGADTDTQYF	TGTGCCAGCAGCTTGGTAGCGGGGGCGGACACAGATACGCAGTATTTT
TRBJ1-1	TRBD1	TRBV7-9	-	CASSGGTGKAFF	TGTGCCAGCAGCGGCGGGACAGGGAAGGCTTTCTTT
TRBJ2-7	-	TRBV4-1	-	CASSPNPDSSYEQYF	TGCGCCAGCAGCCCAAATCCGGACAGTTCCTACGAGCAGTACTTC
TRBJ1-2	-	TRBV7-2	-	CASSSTRGRDGYTF	TGTGCCAGCAGCTCTACCAGGGGCCGGGATGGCTACACCTTC
TRBJ1-2	-	TRBV6-2/TRBV6-3	-	CASSADGNYGYTF	TGTGCCAGCAGTGCCGACGGGAACTATGGCTACACCTTC
TRBJ2-7	-	TRBV4-2	-	CASSPNDWAYEQYF	TGTGCCAGCAGCCCCAATGATTGGGCGTACGAGCAGTACTTC
TRBJ2-7	-	TRBV7-9	once	CASSKQGFPYEQYF	TGTGCCAGCAGCAAACAGGGATTTCCCTACGAGCAGTACTTC
TRBJ1-3	-	TRBV15	-	CATSRERAGRVGNTIYF	TGTGCCACCAGCAGAGAGAGGGCAGGGAGGGTCGGAAACACCATATATTTT
TRBJ2-1	TRBD2	TRBV5-4	-	CASSLGNGGEFF	TGTGCCAGCAGCTTGGGAAACGGGGGGGAGTTCTTC
TRBJ2-2	TRBD1	TRBV10-3	-	CAISENRDRVSGELFF	TGTGCCATCAGTGAGAACCGGGACAGGGTATCCGGGGAGCTGTTTTTT
TRBJ1-1	TRBD1	TRBV29-1	-	CSVEDRQGNTEAFF	TGCAGCGTTGAAGATCGACAGGGGAACACTGAAGCTTTCTTT
TRBJ2-5	-	TRBV7-9	-	CASSLGYLQETQYF	TGTGCCAGCAGCTTAGGCTACCTCCAAGAGACCCAGTACTTC
TRBJ2-3	TRBD2	TRBV6-5	-	CASTSGGGTQYF	TGTGCCAGCACTAGCGGGGGGGGGACGCAGTATTTT
TRBJ1-1	-	TRBV7-9	-	CASSLGYGSGEAFF	TGTGCCAGCAGCTTAGGATATGGGTCGGGAGAAGCTTTCTTT
TRBJ1-5	TRBD1	TRBV30	-	CAWSLGQGNSNQPQHF	TGTGCCTGGAGCCTAGGACAGGGCAATAGCAATCAGCCCCAGCATTTT
TRBJ1-1	-	TRBV3-1/TRBV3-2	-	CASSQALVSWGMNTEAFF	TGTGCCAGCAGCCAAGCCTTGGTTTCCTGGGGCATGAACACTGAAGCTTTCTTT
TRBJ1-5	-	TRBV28	-	CASSSWETGDNQPQHF	TGTGCCAGCAGTTCCTGGGAGACAGGTGACAATCAGCCCCAGCATTTT
TRBJ2-7	-	TRBV11-1	-	CASSLALAPHEQYF	TGTGCCAGCAGCTTAGCGCTAGCTCCCCACGAGCAGTACTTC
TRBJ1-2	-	TRBV7-9	-	CASSIGRAAGTIGYTF	TGTGCCAGCAGCATTGGGCGGGCGGCCGGGACAATTGGCTACACCTTC
TRBJ1-6	TRBD1	TRBV24-1	-	CATSDRVTGSYNSPLHF	TGTGCCACCAGTGACCGCGTGACAGGGTCCTATAATTCACCCCTCCACTTT
TRBJ1-6	-	TRBV27	-	CASSLLIGLQGRSPLHF	TGTGCCAGCAGTTTATTAATCGGTTTGCAAGGGAGATCACCCCTCCACTTT
TRBJ2-7	TRBD2	TRBV28	-	CASSPPWAGGGNEQYF	TGTGCCAGCAGTCCGCCCTGGGCGGGAGGAGGGAACGAGCAGTACTTC
TRBJ1-2	-	TRBV23-1	-	CASSRCRRGAGLYPLNYGYTF	TGCGCCAGCAGTCGATGTCGCAGGGGCGCCGGTTTGTACCCCCTTAACTATGGCTACACCTTC
TRBJ1-4	-	TRBV29-1	-	CSAGNQGGNEKLFF	TGCAGCGCCGGAAACCAGGGAGGGAATGAAAAACTGTTTTTT
TRBJ2-1	TRBD2	TRBV15	-	CATSRDRGVGEQFF	TGTGCCACCAGCAGAGATCGGGGGGTCGGTGAGCAGTTCTTC
TRBJ2-2	-	TRBV30	few	CAWSVHTDTGELFF	TGTGCCTGGAGTGTACACACAGACACCGGGGAGCTGTTTTTT
TRBJ2-1	TRBD2	TRBV28	-	CASSLSGSGVNYPYNEQFF	TGTGCCAGCAGTTTATCAGGTAGCGGGGTTAATTACCCCTACAATGAGCAGTTCTTC
TRBJ2-7	TRBD1	TRBV6-5	-	CASSPDRDHEQYF	TGTGCCAGCAGCCCGGACAGGGACCACGAGCAGTACTTC
TRBJ2-2	-	TRBV30	-	CAWSGLSQGTGELFF	TGTGCCTGGAGTGGACTTTCACAGGGAACCGGGGAGCTGTTTTTT
TRBJ1-2	TRBD1	TRBV7-2	once	CASSSTGTGSSGYTF	TGTGCCAGCAGCTCTACCGGGACAGGGTCGTCGGGCTACACCTTC
TRBJ1-5	-	TRBV27	-	CASSHREQPQHF	TGTGCCAGCAGTCACAGGGAACAGCCCCAGCATTTT
TRBJ1-6	TRBD1	TRBV7-6	-	CASSLAGTGDSPLHF	TGTGCCAGCAGCTTAGCCGGGACAGGGGATTCACCCCTCCACTTT
TRBJ1-2	-	TRBV30	-	CAWSGGPYGYTF	TGTGCCTGGAGCGGGGGTCCCTATGGCTACACCTTC
TRBJ2-3	-	TRBV7-9	-	CASSLRALDTQYF	TGTGCCAGCAGCTTAAGAGCGCTTGATACGCAGTATTTT